This T cell receptor (beta chain) originates from a study of cytomegalovirus exposure and HLA in healthy donors. General study points: There were a few CMV-associated chains whose specificity for CMV antigens was confirmed in vitro. Versus the approximately 700-donor mean, an Asian-associated ancestry cluster reportedly showed fewer N-insertions in a later analysis.

As to this clone: The antigen remains unidentified.

PCR primers comprised 60 Vbeta and 13 Jbeta primers. This table comes from immunoSEQ multiplex PCR, and its TCRdb copy is limited to in-frame clones, with some not included. The data hold fewer than 250,000 clones, with more than 60% observed a single time. This CDR3 is built from 15 residues. The germline CDR1 and CDR2 sequences are SGHRS and YFSETQ. The genes are TRBV5-1 and TRBJ2-5; no clear D gene. Matching the DNA end better, TRBJ2-7 makes the J call doubtful. Specimen: PBMCs. The TCR sequence derives from a girl between 2 and 10 years old in good health and CMV-seronegative. CDR3 protein: CASSLAPVLRYEQYF. The CDR3 DNA follows: TGCGCCAGCAGCTTGGCCCCGGTCCTCCGTTACGAGCAGTACTTC.